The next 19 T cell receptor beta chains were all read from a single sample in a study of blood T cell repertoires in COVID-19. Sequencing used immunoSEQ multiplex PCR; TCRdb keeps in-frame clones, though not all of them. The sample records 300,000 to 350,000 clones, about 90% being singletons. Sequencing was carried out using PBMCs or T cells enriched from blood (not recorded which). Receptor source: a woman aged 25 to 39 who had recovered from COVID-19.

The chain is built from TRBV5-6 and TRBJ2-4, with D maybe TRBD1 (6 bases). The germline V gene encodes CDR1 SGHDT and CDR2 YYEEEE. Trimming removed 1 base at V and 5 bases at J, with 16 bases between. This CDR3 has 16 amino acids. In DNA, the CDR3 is TGTGCCAGCAGCTTGTGGGGGCGGCTTGCCGAAAACATTCAGTACTTC. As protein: CASSLWGRLAENIQYF.

The CDR3 bases are TGTGCCAGCAGTCCCCAACAGGGGTCCTACAATGAGCAGTTCTTC. Translated: CASSPQQGSYNEQFF. The rearrangement links TRBV9 to TRBJ2-1; TRBD1 matches 7 bases. With 5 bases clipped from V and 1 base from J, the junction kept 6 bases outside the gene matches. Germline CDR1 and CDR2: SGDLS and YYNGEE. There are 15 residues in the CDR3.

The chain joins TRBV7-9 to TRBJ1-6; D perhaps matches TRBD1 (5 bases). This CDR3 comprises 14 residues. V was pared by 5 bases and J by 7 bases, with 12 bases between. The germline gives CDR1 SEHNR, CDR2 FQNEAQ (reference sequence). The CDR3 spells CASSPGRGNSPLHF. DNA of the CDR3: TGTGCCAGCAGCCCTGGAAGGGGCAATTCACCCCTCCACTTT. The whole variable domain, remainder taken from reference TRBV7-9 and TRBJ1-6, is DTGVSQNPRHKITKRGQNVTFRCDPISEHNRLYWYRQTLGQGPEFLTYFQNEAQLEKSRLLSDRFSAERPKGSFSTLEIQRTEQGDSAMYLCASSPGRGNSPLHFGNGTRLTVT.

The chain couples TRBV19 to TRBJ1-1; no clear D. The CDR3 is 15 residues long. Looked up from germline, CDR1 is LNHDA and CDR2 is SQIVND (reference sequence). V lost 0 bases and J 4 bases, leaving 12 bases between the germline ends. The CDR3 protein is CASSIDRLPGTEAFF. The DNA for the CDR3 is TGTGCCAGTAGTATAGATAGGCTTCCGGGCACTGAAGCTTTCTTT.

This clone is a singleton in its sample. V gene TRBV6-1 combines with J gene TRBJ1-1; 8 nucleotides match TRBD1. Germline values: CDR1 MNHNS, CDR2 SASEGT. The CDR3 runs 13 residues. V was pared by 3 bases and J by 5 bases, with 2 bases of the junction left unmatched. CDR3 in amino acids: CASSDRQGTEAFF. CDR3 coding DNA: TGTGCCAGCAGTGATAGACAGGGGACTGAAGCTTTCTTT.

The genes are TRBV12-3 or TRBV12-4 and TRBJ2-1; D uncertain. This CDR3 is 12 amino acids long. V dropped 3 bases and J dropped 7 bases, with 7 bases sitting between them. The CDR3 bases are TGTGCCAGCAGTTTCCGGTGGAATGAGCAGTTCTTC. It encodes CASSFRWNEQFF.

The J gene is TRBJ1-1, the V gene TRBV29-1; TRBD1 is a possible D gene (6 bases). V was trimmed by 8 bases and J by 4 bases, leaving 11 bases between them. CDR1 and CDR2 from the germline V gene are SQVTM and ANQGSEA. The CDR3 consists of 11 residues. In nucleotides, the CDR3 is TGCAGCACCACAGGGAGCACTGAAGCTTTCTTT. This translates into CSTTGSTEAFF.

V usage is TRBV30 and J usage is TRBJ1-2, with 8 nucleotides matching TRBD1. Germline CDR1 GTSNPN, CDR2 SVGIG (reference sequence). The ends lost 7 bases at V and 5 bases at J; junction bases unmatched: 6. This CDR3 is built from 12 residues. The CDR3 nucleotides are TGTGCCTCTACCGGACAGGGATATGGCTACACCTTC. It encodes CASTGQGYGYTF.

CDR3 residues: CASSLAKGGLHF. The CDR3, as DNA: TGTGCCAGCAGCTTAGCTAAAGGAGGCCTCCACTTT. The rearrangement joins TRBV13 to TRBJ1-6; no reliable D call. The ends were cut back, 1 base at V and 15 bases at J, with 10 bases in the middle. The CDR3 runs to 12 residues. Germline V gives CDR1 PRHDT, CDR2 FYEKMQ (reference sequence).

The DNA for the CDR3 is TGCGCCAGCAGCCAAATTCCAGGGGGGAACACTGAAGCTTTCTTT. It translates to CASSQIPGGNTEAFF. The chain links TRBV4-3 to TRBJ1-1; TRBD1 aligns across 7 bases. The V gene's germline CDR1 is LGHNA and CDR2 YSLEER. The CDR3 has 15 residues. Trimming removed 2 bases from V and 1 base from J; junction bases left unmatched: 4.

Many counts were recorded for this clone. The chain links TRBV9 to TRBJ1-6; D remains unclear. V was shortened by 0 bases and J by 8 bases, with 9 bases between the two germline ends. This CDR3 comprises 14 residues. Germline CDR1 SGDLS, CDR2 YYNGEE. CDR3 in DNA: TGTGCCAGCAGCGTAGGGGGAGGACATTCACCCCTCCACTTT. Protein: CASSVGGGHSPLHF.

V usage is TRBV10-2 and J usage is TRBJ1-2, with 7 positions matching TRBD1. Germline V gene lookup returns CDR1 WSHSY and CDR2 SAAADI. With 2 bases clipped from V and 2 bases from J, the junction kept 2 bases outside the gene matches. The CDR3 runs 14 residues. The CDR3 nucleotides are TGCGCCAGCAGTGAGGCAGGGGGGAACTATGGCTACACCTTC. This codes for CASSEAGGNYGYTF.

The CDR3 loop reads CASRNQGRAATEAFF. The CDR3 DNA sequence: TGTGCCAGCAGAAACCAGGGGAGGGCCGCCACTGAAGCTTTCTTT. This chain uses TRBV6-5 with TRBJ1-1; D is possibly TRBD1 (6 bases). The germline gives CDR1 MNHEY, CDR2 SVGAGI. This CDR3 comprises 15 residues. The V gene lost 6 bases and the J gene lost 4 bases, with 18 bases spanning the gap.

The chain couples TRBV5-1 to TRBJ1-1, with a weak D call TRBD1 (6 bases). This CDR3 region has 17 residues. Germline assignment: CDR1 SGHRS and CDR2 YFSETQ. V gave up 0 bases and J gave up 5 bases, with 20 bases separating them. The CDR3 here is CASSLVAIGRGGTEAFF. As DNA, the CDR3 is TGCGCCAGCAGCTTGGTTGCAATAGGCAGGGGCGGAACTGAAGCTTTCTTT.

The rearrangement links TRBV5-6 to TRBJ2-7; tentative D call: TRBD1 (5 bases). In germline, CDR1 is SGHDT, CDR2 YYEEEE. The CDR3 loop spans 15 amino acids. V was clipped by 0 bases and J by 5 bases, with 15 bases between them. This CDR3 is CASSLVGQGLDEQYF. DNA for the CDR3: TGTGCCAGCAGCTTGGTGGGTCAGGGCCTCGACGAGCAGTACTTC.

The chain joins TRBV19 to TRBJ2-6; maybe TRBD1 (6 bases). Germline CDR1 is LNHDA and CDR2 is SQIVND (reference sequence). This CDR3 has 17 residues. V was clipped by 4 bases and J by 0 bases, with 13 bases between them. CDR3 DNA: TGTGCCAGTAGTACCGGACAGTTCATCTCTGGGGCCAACGTCCTGACTTTC. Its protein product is CASSTGQFISGANVLTF. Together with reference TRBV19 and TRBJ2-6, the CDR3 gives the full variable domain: DGGITQSPKYLFRKEGQNVTLSCEQNLNHDAMYWYRQDPGQGLRLIYYSQIVNDFQKGDIAEGYSVSREKKESFPLTVTSAQKNPTAFYLCASSTGQFISGANVLTFGAGSRLTVL.

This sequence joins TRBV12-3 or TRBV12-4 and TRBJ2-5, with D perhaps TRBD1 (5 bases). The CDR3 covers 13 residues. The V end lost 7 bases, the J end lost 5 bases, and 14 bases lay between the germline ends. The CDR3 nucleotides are TGTGCCAGCAAGAAGGGGCCAAGGGAGACCCAGTACTTC. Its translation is CASKKGPRETQYF.

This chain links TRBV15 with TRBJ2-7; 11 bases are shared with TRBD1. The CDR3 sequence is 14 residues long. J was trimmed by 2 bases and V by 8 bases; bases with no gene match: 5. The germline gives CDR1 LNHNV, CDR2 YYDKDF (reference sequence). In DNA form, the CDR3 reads TGTGCCACCTGTGAGGACAGGGGGCCCTACGAGCAGTACTTC. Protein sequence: CATCEDRGPYEQYF. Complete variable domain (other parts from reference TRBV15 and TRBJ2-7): DAMVIQNPRYQVTQFGKPVTLSCSQTLNHNVMYWYQQKSSQAPKLLFHYYDKDFNNEADTPDNFQSRRPNTSFCFLDIRSPGLGDTAMYLCATCEDRGPYEQYFGPGTRLTVT.

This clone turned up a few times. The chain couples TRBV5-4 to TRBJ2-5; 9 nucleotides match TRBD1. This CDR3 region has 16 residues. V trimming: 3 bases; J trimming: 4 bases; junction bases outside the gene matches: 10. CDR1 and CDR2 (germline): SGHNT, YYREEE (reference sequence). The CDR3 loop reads CASSSPGQGPGETQYF. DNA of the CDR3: TGTGCCAGCAGCTCCCCGGGACAGGGTCCAGGAGAGACCCAGTACTTC.